The subject of this entry is one T cell receptor (beta chain). Its antigen remains unknown. This CDR3 has 13 residues. Germline V gene data show CDR1 as KGHSH and CDR2 as LQKENI. Trimming shortened V by 4 bases and J by 1 base, and 7 bases separated the two germline ends. Each patient experienced a relapse that followed autologous stem cell transplantation, and brentuximab vedotin exposure varied. Purified CD4+ T cells were obtained from thawed PBMCs through magnetic negative selection. Best outcomes ranged across complete response, partial response and progressive disease. Data came from immunoSEQ multiplex PCR; TCRdb stores just in-frame clones and leaves some out. The repertoire holds around 36,000 clones, with more than 80% as singletons. This sample stems from a study of PD-1 blockade in classical Hodgkin lymphoma. Study outcomes and limitations: Reports described newly diagnosed patients as having lower baseline TCR diversity than healthy donors.

The V gene is TRBV18, the J gene TRBJ2-5; possibly TRBD1 or TRBD2 for D (5 bases each). This TCR derives from a human donor with classical Hodgkin lymphoma. The starting material was CD4+ T cells from blood, obtained at baseline. DNA for the CDR3: TGTGCCAGCTCACGTGGGACCCAAGAGACCCAGTACTTC. Protein: CASSRGTQETQYF. Drawing the rest from reference TRBV18 and TRBJ2-5, the complete variable domain is NAGVMQNPRHLVRRRGQEARLRCSPMKGHSHVYWYRQLPEEGLKFMVYLQKENIIDESGMPKERFSAEFPKEGPSILRIQQVVRGDSAAYFCASSRGTQETQYFGPGTRLLVL.